The 15 T cell receptor beta chains presented below share a single source sample, sequenced in a study of cytomegalovirus exposure and HLA in healthy donors. Use of 60 Vbeta and 13 Jbeta primers characterized the PCR. Here immunoSEQ multiplex PCR was the method, and the copy in TCRdb shows in-frame clones only, minus some. The sample contains 100,000 or so clones, around three quarters of which appear only once. Sequenced input: PBMCs. Source of these receptors: a man aged 25-45 years in good health and CMV-seropositive.

V usage is TRBV12-5 and J usage is TRBJ1-1; 7 bases align to TRBD1. V shed 7 bases and J 6 bases; nucleotides not matched to a gene: 8. Germline CDR1 and CDR2: LGHNT and FRNRAP. The CDR3 has 13 amino acids. The CDR3 reads CASALHQGAEAFF. Here the CDR3 DNA reads TGTGCTAGTGCCCTTCATCAGGGGGCTGAAGCTTTCTTT.

The rearrangement joins TRBV7-6 to TRBJ2-3; D is perhaps TRBD1 (6 bases). Germline-derived CDR1 and CDR2 are SGHVS and FNYEAQ. The V and J ends lost 3 bases and 4 bases respectively, with 11 bases between them. CDR3 length equals 14 residues. The CDR3 is CASSLYRVPDTQYF. DNA for the CDR3: TGTGCCAGCAGCTTGTACAGGGTCCCAGATACGCAGTATTTT. The variable domain in full, with the rest retrieved from reference TRBV7-6 and TRBJ2-3, is GAGVSQSPRYKVTKRGQDVALRCDPISGHVSLYWYRQALGQGPEFLTYFNYEAQQDKSGLPNDRFSAERPEGSISTLTIQRTEQRDSAMYRCASSLYRVPDTQYFGPGTRLTVL.

The CDR3 nucleotides read TGTGCCAGCAGTTACTCGGTGGCGGTGGGCACAGATACGCAGTATTTT. It is translated as CASSYSVAVGTDTQYF. The chain combines TRBV6-5 with TRBJ2-3; D not certain. The CDR3 loop spans 16 amino acids. Trimming left V 0 bases short and J 1 base short, with 11 bases between. The V gene's germline CDR1 is MNHEY and CDR2 SVGAGI.

The V gene is TRBV15, the J gene TRBJ2-1, with TRBD1 matching over 7 bases. Germline CDR1 LNHNV, CDR2 YYDKDF (reference sequence). This CDR3 contains 14 residues. Trimming removed 1 base from V and 12 bases from J; junction bases left unmatched: 9. Here the CDR3 reads CATSRGFTRDRQFF. The CDR3 bases are TGTGCCACCAGCAGAGGTTTTACCCGGGACAGGCAGTTCTTC. The full variable domain, with the rest looked up from reference TRBV15 and TRBJ2-1, is DAMVIQNPRYQVTQFGKPVTLSCSQTLNHNVMYWYQQKSSQAPKLLFHYYDKDFNNEADTPDNFQSRRPNTSFCFLDIRSPGLGDTAMYLCATSRGFTRDRQFFGPGTRLTVL.

In its sample, this clone was seen a few times. This sequence joins TRBV30 and TRBJ2-7; 7 bases are shared with TRBD2. CDR3 length equals 14 residues. The V segment lost 2 bases and the J segment 3 bases; nucleotides outside the gene matches: 7. CDR1 GTSNPN and CDR2 SVGIG come from the germline V gene (reference sequence). In nucleotides, the CDR3 is TGTGCCTGGAGTACGGGCGGGAGCATCTACGAGCAGTACTTC. Its translation is CAWSTGGSIYEQYF.

The chain has TRBV6-1 and TRBJ1-3; 9 positions agree with TRBD1. CDR1 and CDR2 (germline): MNHNS, SASEGT. J lost 4 bases, V lost 7 bases, and 8 bases had no gene match. The CDR3 runs 15 residues. CDR3 sequence: CASNDRGQGGNTIYF. In DNA form, the CDR3 reads TGTGCCAGCAACGACCGCGGACAGGGGGGAAACACCATATATTTT.

This clone was seen more than once but under ten times. The chain is built from TRBV4-2 and TRBJ1-2; a possible D gene is TRBD1 (6 bases). The CDR3 runs 17 residues. CDR1 and CDR2 (germline): LGHNA, YNFKEQ. Trimming cost V 0 bases and J 4 bases, with 18 bases left between them. The CDR3 protein is CASSQDILGGLVYGYTF. The CDR3 nucleotides read TGTGCCAGCAGCCAAGATATTTTAGGGGGATTGGTCTATGGCTACACCTTC.

This clone was seen a few times. J is TRBJ2-7 and V is TRBV4-2, with D perhaps matching TRBD2 (5 bases). Trimming shortened V by 0 bases and J by 2 bases, and 11 bases separated the two germline ends. Germline V gene lookup returns CDR1 LGHNA and CDR2 YNFKEQ. The CDR3 is made up of 15 amino acids. The CDR3 nucleotides read TGTGCCAGCAGCCAAGATCCGGGGAATACCTACGAGCAGTACTTC. This sequence encodes CASSQDPGNTYEQYF.

This clone was found a few times. This chain joins TRBV19 and TRBJ1-2; 9 nucleotides align to TRBD1. The CDR3 loop spans 15 amino acids. V trimming: 5 bases; J trimming: 7 bases; junction bases outside the gene matches: 11. CDR1 and CDR2 (germline): LNHDA, SQIVND (reference sequence). This chain's CDR3 is CASSPGDRETPGYTF. In DNA form, the CDR3 reads TGTGCCAGTAGTCCGGGGGACAGGGAGACGCCTGGCTACACCTTC.

The chain couples TRBV19 to TRBJ1-3; TRBD1 matches 9 bases. Looked up from germline, CDR1 is LNHDA and CDR2 is SQIVND (reference sequence). The ends lost 3 bases at V and 0 bases at J; junction bases unmatched: 9. The CDR3 runs 18 residues. The CDR3 coding sequence is TGTGCCAGTAGTATCGCGGGGACAGGGCTCCTCTCTGGAAACACCATATATTTT. It specifies CASSIAGTGLLSGNTIYF. The entire variable domain, with the rest obtained from reference TRBV19 and TRBJ1-3, is as follows: DGGITQSPKYLFRKEGQNVTLSCEQNLNHDAMYWYRQDPGQGLRLIYYSQIVNDFQKGDIAEGYSVSREKKESFPLTVTSAQKNPTAFYLCASSIAGTGLLSGNTIYFGEGSWLTVV.

The chain uses TRBV19 and TRBJ1-2; 9 bases agree with TRBD1. CDR3 length: 15 residues. Germline V CDR1 and CDR2: LNHDA, SQIVND (reference sequence). Trimming at V came to 2 bases and at J to 7 bases, leaving 8 bases not matched to a gene. CDR3 coding DNA: TGTGCCAGTAGTATATACCGGGACAGGGTATTTGGCTACACCTTC. It encodes CASSIYRDRVFGYTF.

V and J are TRBV4-1 and TRBJ1-4; D gene unclear. There are 16 residues in the CDR3. The V and J ends lost 4 bases and 8 bases respectively, with 20 bases between them. CDR1 and CDR2 from the germline V gene are MGHRA and YSYEKL. In DNA form, the CDR3 reads TGCGCCAGCAGCCCTCAATTGGTGATGGCGGGAGAAAAACTGTTTTTT. It translates to CASSPQLVMAGEKLFF.

CDR3 residues: CASSVRDAYEQYF. As DNA, the CDR3 is TGTGCCAGCAGCGTCAGGGATGCCTACGAGCAGTACTTC. The chain joins TRBV5-4 to TRBJ2-7, with D possibly TRBD1 on 5 matching bases. The CDR3 totals 13 residues. V dropped 4 bases and J dropped 2 bases, with 10 bases sitting between them. The germline CDR1 and CDR2 sequences are SGHNT and YYREEE (reference sequence).

This sequence joins TRBV5-1 and TRBJ2-3; 12 bases line up with TRBD2. CDR1 is SGHRS and CDR2 is YFSETQ in the germline V gene. V lost 7 bases, J lost 5 bases, and 11 bases stayed unmatched. This CDR3 is 16 amino acids long. CDR3 sequence (DNA): TGCGCCAGCGGCCAGACTAGCGGGGGTTCCCAAGATACGCAGTATTTT. Translating it yields CASGQTSGGSQDTQYF.

Only a few counts were recorded for this clone. The chain uses TRBV6-6 and TRBJ1-5; D is undetermined. CDR1 is MNHNY and CDR2 is SVGAGI in the germline V gene (reference sequence). CDR3 length: 11 amino acids. V was cut by 5 bases and J by 15 bases, with 14 bases left in between. The CDR3 DNA sequence: TGTGCCAGCAGTGCTTCGACGGGGAGGCATTTT. Its protein product is CASSASTGRHF.